The 22 T cell receptor beta chains below all came from one sample that was sequenced in a study of cytomegalovirus exposure and HLA in healthy donors. The PCR was carried out with 60 Vbeta primers and 13 Jbeta primers. Profiled with immunoSEQ multiplex PCR; TCRdb holds only in-frame clones, not every one. The sample holds some 130,000 clones, about 74% seen once. Sequenced: PBMCs. These receptors were obtained from a man aged 35-49 years in good health and CMV-seronegative.

This clone came up a few times. Just one base apart from a much larger clone, this may be a read error. The chain carries TRBV5-6 and TRBJ2-7; D unclear. V was cut by 3 bases and J by 0 bases, with 4 bases left in between. The CDR3 sequence is 12 residues long. Germline V lookup: CDR1 SGHDT, CDR2 YYEEEE. The CDR3 region has the DNA TGTGCCAGCAGCTCGAGCTCCTACGAGCAGTACTTC. Translating it yields CASSSSSYEQYF.

This clone was detected only once. CDR3 amino acids: CASSVDSSGIYNEQFF. CDR3 nucleotides: TGTGCCAGCAGCGTAGACTCTAGCGGCATATACAATGAGCAGTTCTTC. This chain uses TRBV9 with TRBJ2-1; 7 nucleotides line up with TRBD2. The CDR3 runs 16 residues. The V and J ends lost 0 bases and 4 bases, in that order; junction bases with no gene match: 7. The V gene's germline CDR1 is SGDLS and CDR2 YYNGEE.

This chain uses TRBV6-5 with TRBJ2-7, with D unresolved. The V and J ends lost 2 bases and 7 bases respectively, with 3 bases between them. Germline lookup yields CDR1 MNHEY and CDR2 SVGAGI. The CDR3 loop spans 10 amino acids. The CDR3 reads CASSYPEQYF. The CDR3 region has the DNA TGTGCCAGCAGTTACCCTGAGCAGTACTTC.

The sample holds one count of this clone. This sequence joins TRBV27 and TRBJ2-7, with 8 nucleotides matching TRBD1. This CDR3 has 13 residues. Germline loops: CDR1 MNHEY, CDR2 SMNVEV (reference sequence). Unmatched junction bases numbered 5, after V lost 8 bases and J lost 2 bases. This chain's CDR3 is CASGETGAYEQYF. CDR3 DNA sequence: TGTGCCAGCGGGGAGACAGGGGCCTACGAGCAGTACTTC.

V and J are TRBV5-6 and TRBJ1-2, with 9 bases that match TRBD1. Trimming took 5 bases from V and 8 from J; bases not matched to a gene: 7. Looked up from germline, CDR1 is SGHDT and CDR2 is YYEEEE. The CDR3 runs to 13 residues. CDR3: CASRWTGVGGYTF. The CDR3, as DNA: TGTGCCAGCAGATGGACAGGGGTCGGCGGCTACACCTTC.

The chain carries TRBV11-2 and TRBJ2-1; 7 bases line up with TRBD1. The CDR3 is 15 residues long. J lost 2 bases, V lost 7 bases, and 8 bases had no gene match. In germline, CDR1 is SGHAT, CDR2 FQNNGV. CDR3: CASTLWDSTYNEQFF. The CDR3 DNA reads TGTGCCAGCACCCTTTGGGACAGCACCTACAATGAGCAGTTCTTC.

This chain links TRBV6-1 with TRBJ1-2; 7 bases map to TRBD1. Germline values: CDR1 MNHNS, CDR2 SASEGT. The CDR3 is 13 amino acids. V dropped 6 bases and J dropped 4; count of bases not matched to a gene: 5. The DNA of the CDR3 is TGTGCCAGCAGGGGGGACAGATTCTATGGCTACACCTTC. It specifies CASRGDRFYGYTF.

Only one count was recorded for this clone. The V gene is TRBV9, the J gene TRBJ1-2, with 8 bases lining up with TRBD1. Germline CDR1 SGDLS, CDR2 YYNGEE. The CDR3 runs to 13 residues. V shed 1 base and J 8 bases; nucleotides not matched to a gene: 4. CDR3 DNA sequence: TGTGCCAGCAGCGTACAGGGGGCGGGCGGCTACACCTTC. Translated, it gives CASSVQGAGGYTF.

V is TRBV27 and J is TRBJ1-1; 10 bases fit TRBD1. The CDR3 is 14 amino acids. Germline V gene lookup returns CDR1 MNHEY and CDR2 SMNVEV (reference sequence). J gave up 4 bases and V 8 bases, and 7 bases lay outside the gene matches. The CDR3 DNA sequence: TGTGCCAGCTTCGCCGGGACAGGGGTCACTGAAGCTTTCTTT. This gives the protein CASFAGTGVTEAFF.

J is TRBJ2-2 and V is TRBV28, with D possibly matching TRBD1 (6 bases). Per germline, CDR1 MDHEN and CDR2 SYDVKM. The germline V and J ends were trimmed by 5 bases and 3 bases, with 16 bases remaining between them. This CDR3 is built from 16 residues. The DNA for the CDR3 is TGTGCCAGCAGTCCCCGGACAGCGGACGACACCGGGGAGCTGTTTTTT. Translated: CASSPRTADDTGELFF.

A few counts support this clone. J is TRBJ1-1 and V is TRBV5-1, with TRBD1 matching 9 bases. Germline assignment: CDR1 SGHRS and CDR2 YFSETQ. The CDR3 is 19 residues long. The V gene end was trimmed by 1 base and the J gene end by 0 bases; junction bases not matched to a gene: 13. The CDR3 DNA sequence: TGCGCCAGCAGCTTGACCATCGGGACAGGGTTCGGGATGAACACTGAAGCTTTCTTT. This translates into CASSLTIGTGFGMNTEAFF. The whole variable domain, remainder taken from reference TRBV5-1 and TRBJ1-1, is KAGVTQTPRYLIKTRGQQVTLSCSPISGHRSVSWYQQTPGQGLQFLFEYFSETQRNKGNFPGRFSGRQFSNSRSEMNVSTLELGDSALYLCASSLTIGTGFGMNTEAFFGQGTRLTVV.

The chain couples TRBV5-4 to TRBJ2-5, with TRBD2 matching over 7 bases. CDR1 and CDR2 from the germline V gene are SGHNT and YYREEE (reference sequence). J was trimmed by 1 base and V by 0 bases; bases with no gene match: 3. The CDR3 has 15 residues. CDR3 DNA sequence: TGTGCCAGCAGCTTGGGCGGGAGAGTCCAAGAGACCCAGTACTTC. It is translated as CASSLGGRVQETQYF. Drawing the rest from reference TRBV5-4 and TRBJ2-5, the complete variable domain is ETGVTQSPTHLIKTRGQQVTLRCSSQSGHNTVSWYQQALGQGPQFIFQYYREEENGRGNFPPRFSGLQFPNYSSELNVNALELDDSALYLCASSLGGRVQETQYFGPGTRLLVL.

The genes are TRBV30 and TRBJ2-1, with 7 bases aligning to TRBD1. The CDR3 sequence is 15 residues long. Losses at the gene ends were 2 bases for V and 6 bases for J; bases not matched to a gene: 10. CDR1 is GTSNPN, CDR2 SVGIG, per germline (reference sequence). This CDR3 is CAWSPGTASSNEQFF. CDR3 coding DNA: TGTGCCTGGAGTCCCGGGACAGCCAGCAGCAATGAGCAGTTCTTC.

This clone has only one observation. The rearrangement links TRBV7-9 to TRBJ2-3; 14 bases map to TRBD2. The CDR3 covers 17 residues. CDR1 is SEHNR and CDR2 is FQNEAQ in the germline V gene (reference sequence). Losses at the gene ends were 5 bases for V and 5 bases for J; bases not matched to a gene: 9. In DNA, the CDR3 is TGTGCCAGCAGCCTAGGGACTAGCGGGAGCAGGGGAGATACGCAGTATTTT. It codes for CASSLGTSGSRGDTQYF.

V is TRBV30 and J is TRBJ2-2; D possibly corresponds to TRBD2 (5 bases). The CDR3 loop spans 13 amino acids. V was shortened by 5 bases and J by 6 bases, with 13 bases between the two germline ends. Germline V CDR1 and CDR2: GTSNPN, SVGIG (reference sequence). CDR3 sequence (DNA): TGTGCCTGGGCTGCGGACTCCCCCGGGGAGCTGTTTTTT. Protein sequence: CAWAADSPGELFF.

This clone turned up a few times. The chain recombines TRBV14 with TRBJ2-7; possible D gene TRBD2, 6 bases. There are 14 residues in the CDR3. Between the trimmed V and J ends, which lost 5 bases and 4 bases, there was a span of 15 bases. Germline loops: CDR1 SGHDN, CDR2 FVKESK. CDR3 region: CASSGGTVRYEQYF. The CDR3 region has the DNA TGTGCCAGCAGCGGGGGGACGGTGAGATACGAGCAGTACTTC. The whole variable domain, filled in from reference TRBV14 and TRBJ2-7, reads EAGVTQFPSHSVIEKGQTVTLRCDPISGHDNLYWYRRVMGKEIKFLLHFVKESKQDESGMPNNRFLAERTGGTYSTLKVQPAELEDSGVYFCASSGGTVRYEQYFGPGTRLTVT.

By proportion, this clone is medium-sized. This chain links TRBV4-1 with TRBJ1-5; a possible D gene is TRBD1 (5 bases). CDR1 and CDR2 (germline): MGHRA, YSYEKL. The CDR3 runs to 14 residues. V lost 5 bases, J lost 2 bases, and 10 bases lay in between. The CDR3 is CASSRGLGNQPQHF. The CDR3 DNA reads as TGCGCCAGCAGCAGGGGACTTGGCAATCAGCCCCAGCATTTT.

CDR3 loop: CASSLRPLPETYNEQFF. CDR3 nucleotides: TGTGCCAGCAGTTTACGACCCTTACCGGAGACCTACAATGAGCAGTTCTTC. This chain links TRBV27 with TRBJ2-1; the D is unclear. The CDR3 has 17 amino acids. Germline lookup yields CDR1 MNHEY and CDR2 SMNVEV (reference sequence). V shed 2 bases and J shed 2 bases, with 16 bases lying between them.

The rearrangement links TRBV28 to TRBJ2-7; TRBD2 matches at 7 bases. Germline V lookup: CDR1 MDHEN, CDR2 SYDVKM. The CDR3 totals 13 residues. Trimming took 2 bases from V and 7 from J; bases not matched to a gene: 5. CDR3 in amino acids: CASSLAGVEEQYF. The CDR3 coding sequence is TGTGCCAGCAGTTTAGCGGGAGTAGAAGAGCAGTACTTC.

The chain couples TRBV28 to TRBJ2-2, with D tentatively TRBD1 (5 bases). The CDR3 extends over 15 amino acids. V was shortened by 5 bases and J by 6 bases, with 16 bases between the two germline ends. Germline V gives CDR1 MDHEN, CDR2 SYDVKM. The CDR3 protein is CASSLGAVRAGELFF. In DNA form, the CDR3 reads TGTGCCAGCAGTCTAGGGGCAGTCCGGGCCGGGGAGCTGTTTTTT. Based on the CDR3 plus reference TRBV28 and TRBJ2-2, the full variable domain is DVKVTQSSRYLVKRTGEKVFLECVQDMDHENMFWYRQDPGLGLRLIYFSYDVKMKEKGDIPEGYSVSREKKERFSLILESASTNQTSMYLCASSLGAVRAGELFFGEGSRLTVL.

CDR3 nucleotide sequence: TGTGCCAGCAGTTACTCTGGGGGGTCCCTGGCGGATGGCTACACCTTC. It specifies CASSYSGGSLADGYTF. The V and J genes are TRBV6-6 and TRBJ1-2, with a possible D match to TRBD1 (5 bases). Germline values: CDR1 MNHNY, CDR2 SVGAGI (reference sequence). This CDR3 has 16 amino acids. Trimming took off 0 bases at V and 6 bases at J, with 17 bases between the two ends.

J is TRBJ1-2 and V is TRBV13, with D possibly TRBD1 on 6 matching bases. The CDR3 sequence is 14 residues long. Germline CDR1 and CDR2: PRHDT and FYEKMQ (reference sequence). Trimming left V 11 bases short and J 2 bases short, with 18 bases between. The CDR3 here is CASTRDRPNYGYTF. CDR3 DNA: TGTGCCTCCACCCGCGACAGGCCAAACTATGGCTACACCTTC.